Listed below are T cell receptor beta chains from one sample, sequenced in a study of blood T cell repertoires in COVID-19. The repertoire was sequenced with immunoSEQ multiplex PCR; TCRdb's copy has only in-frame clones and lacks some. This table has 200,000 to 300,000 clones, around 90% appearing once. The material sequenced was peripheral blood. These receptors were taken from a woman aged 60-75 years with COVID-19, enrolled during active disease. The conserved cysteine and the conserved F or W are not part of the CDR3 here. Only some rows state a clone size, as once, few, many or a class for expanded clones.

j_gene	abundance	v_gene	CDR3aa
TRBJ1-3	.	TRBV5-1	ASSLDVGQGIGNTIY
TRBJ1-5	.	TRBV5-5	ASSLSIGQGGQPQH
TRBJ2-1	.	TRBV3-1/TRBV3-2	ASSQGAVTRDNEQF
TRBJ2-2	.	TRBV7-9	ASSLGPDGNTGELF
TRBJ2-1	.	TRBV25-1	ASSLGRRENEQF
TRBJ2-3	.	TRBV5-1	ASSLSQGSTDTQY
TRBJ2-5	.	TRBV28	ASSHSTGGGETQY
TRBJ1-6	.	TRBV5-5	ASSTTGSYNSPLH
TRBJ1-5	.	TRBV5-6	ASHQWGRGGNQPQH
TRBJ2-5	.	TRBV11-3	ASSFTSGGRETQY
TRBJ1-1	.	TRBV10-3	AIRDHRGNTEAF
TRBJ2-4	.	TRBV28	ASSGQALAKNIQY
TRBJ2-1	once	TRBV6-5	ASSSSPFHEQF
TRBJ2-1	.	TRBV29-1	SVLAGGRNEQF
TRBJ1-5	.	TRBV5-5	ASSLSIGNQPQH
TRBJ2-7	few	TRBV4-2	ASSQGLLGNEQY
TRBJ1-1	.	TRBV27	ASSLVQGIAEAF
TRBJ2-7	.	TRBV5-1	ASSFGLAGTGSSYEQY
TRBJ2-1	.	TRBV19	ASSNSGRPEQF
TRBJ2-7	.	TRBV7-9	ASTHSYEQY
TRBJ2-1	.	TRBV9	ASSVAVADVYEQF
TRBJ1-2	.	TRBV11-2	ASSFGQIYT
TRBJ1-2	few	TRBV28	ASSFAQDYGYT
TRBJ2-1	few	TRBV6-5	ASSYWGQGVNEQF
TRBJ2-7	.	TRBV27	ASSQVGQKYEQY
TRBJ2-7	.	TRBV11-1	ASSSGDRGSYEQY
TRBJ2-7	.	TRBV7-9	ASSHWTGRGEQY
TRBJ2-1	.	TRBV2	ASRQGRGRVGGSSSYNEQF
TRBJ2-1	.	TRBV24-1	ATKSGGRANNEQF
TRBJ2-7	.	TRBV27	ASSLASGTSPPEQY
TRBJ2-2	.	TRBV30	AWSRLGTGGTGELF
TRBJ2-3	.	TRBV7-9	ASSSRDRAYQSTDTQY
TRBJ1-6	.	TRBV28	ASSLWTGIRYNSPLH
TRBJ2-3	few	TRBV27	ASIAGTGYTDTQY
TRBJ1-1	once	TRBV6-4	ASSETQNTEAF
TRBJ2-5	.	TRBV5-6	ASSPGGFSETQY
TRBJ2-7	many	TRBV4-2	ASSRASPGTGLDEQY
TRBJ2-3	.	TRBV10-3	AISDRGGSTDTQY
TRBJ1-1	.	TRBV27	ASSLSPGHGTDTEAF
TRBJ2-3	.	TRBV11-3	ASSPRTGGGDTQY
TRBJ2-5	.	TRBV9	ASSAGRTGGLRTQY
TRBJ2-1	.	TRBV30	AWGTGLAYNEQF
TRBJ2-3	.	TRBV7-6	ASSLAYSTDTQY
TRBJ2-1	.	TRBV7-6	ASSHFGDNEQF
TRBJ2-7	few	TRBV5-1	ASSFQGPGEQY
TRBJ2-7	.	TRBV1	TSSQEPQGAADYGQY
TRBJ2-7	.	TRBV7-7	ASSLRGGSANEQY
TRBJ2-7	.	TRBV3-1/TRBV3-2	ASSLWTGGGVLGYEQY
TRBJ2-7	.	TRBV18	ASSLSTGSSYEQY
TRBJ2-7	few	TRBV4-2	ASSQAYGTTGASYEQY
TRBJ2-4	.	TRBV6-2/TRBV6-3	ASSYSGQGIAKNIQY
TRBJ1-2	.	TRBV7-9	ASNPDPGNGYT
TRBJ1-2	.	TRBV4-3	ASSQESTRGYGYT
TRBJ1-5	.	TRBV30	AWSGLESQPQH